Presented here are 7 T cell receptor beta chains from one specimen sequenced in a study of early T cells in non-severe SARS-CoV-2 infection. One entry per CDR3 protein, called by TCRdb with MiXCR from the 5' RACE reads. Of 100,000 to 150,000 distinct CDR3 sequences in the sample, 15% were seen once. What was sequenced was whole blood. All receptors derive from an adult who was a healthcare worker with PCR-confirmed SARS-CoV-2 infection or an uninfected control (not recorded which).

This clonotype was recorded once. The chain is built from TRBV2 and TRBJ2-1; D possibly corresponds to TRBD2 (6 bases). Germline V gives CDR1 SNHLY, CDR2 FYNNEI. The V end was cut by 1 base, the J end by 10 bases, with 17 bases between. The CDR3 totals 15 residues. CDR3 loop: CASSEERRGSKEQFF. CDR3 coding DNA: TGTGCCAGCAGTGAAGAGCGGCGGGGAAGTAAAGAGCAGTTCTTC.

The chain links TRBV7-3 to TRBJ1-6; D is unresolved. Germline V gene data show CDR1 as SGHTA and CDR2 as FQGTGA. Between the trimmed V and J ends, which lost 5 bases and 1 base, there was a span of 9 bases. This CDR3 region has 15 residues. The CDR3, as DNA: TGTGCCAGCAGCCGGGATGGGTCCTATAATTCACCCCTCCACTTT. This encodes CASSRDGSYNSPLHF.

The chain recombines TRBV20-1 with TRBJ2-3; weak D call: TRBD2 (5 bases). V was pared by 3 bases and J by 4 bases, with 5 bases between. This CDR3 is built from 11 residues. Per the germline V gene, CDR1 is DFQATT and CDR2 is SNEGSKA (reference sequence). The CDR3 nucleotides read TGCAGTGCTAGGAGGGCAGATACGCAGTATTTT. Its protein is CSARRADTQYF.

This clonotype was seen a few times. V is TRBV7-9 and J is TRBJ1-1; 7 bases map to TRBD1. Germline assignment: CDR1 SEHNR and CDR2 FQNEAQ (reference sequence). The CDR3 is made up of 14 amino acids. The ends lost 7 bases at V and 0 bases at J; junction bases unmatched: 5. CDR3 sequence: CASKEGQLNTEAFF. Written as DNA, the CDR3 is TGTGCCAGCAAAGAGGGACAGTTGAACACTGAAGCTTTCTTT.

The V and J genes are TRBV5-1 and TRBJ2-3; D unclear. The CDR3 has 16 amino acids. V gave up 0 bases and J gave up 2 bases, with 13 bases separating them. In germline, CDR1 is SGHRS, CDR2 YFSETQ. CDR3 protein: CASSLAGPAYTDTQYF. The CDR3 DNA reads TGCGCCAGCAGCTTGGCCGGGCCGGCCTACACAGATACGCAGTATTTT.

This clonotype has more than one count but fewer than ten. The CDR3 protein is CATSRDRTGGNQPQHF. The CDR3 coding sequence is TGTGCCACCAGCAGAGATCGAACAGGGGGCAATCAGCCCCAGCATTTT. V and J are TRBV15 and TRBJ1-5, with 7 bases lining up with TRBD1. V shed 0 bases and J 2 bases; nucleotides not matched to a gene: 4. The CDR3 runs to 16 residues. Germline lookup yields CDR1 LNHNV and CDR2 YYDKDF (reference sequence).

Concerning this clonotype: A read error may explain this, as a much larger clone is one base away. The chain uses TRBV18 and TRBJ2-5; D might be TRBD2 (6 bases). The CDR3 length is 15 residues. Germline V gene sequence: CDR1 KGHSH, CDR2 LQKENI. The chain's CDR3 is CVSSPPSAGTETQYF. DNA of the CDR3: TGTGTCAGCTCACCACCTAGCGCGGGGACGGAGACCCAGTACTTC.